A single sample is the source of the 22 T cell receptor beta chains below, sequenced in a study of cytomegalovirus exposure and HLA in healthy donors. PCR used 60 Vbeta primers and 13 Jbeta primers. Using immunoSEQ multiplex PCR, the repertoire was profiled, and TCRdb retains in-frame clones only, with some absent. The sample holds about 230,000 clones, 78% seen once. The sequencing input was PBMCs. Receptors were obtained from a boy younger than 18 in good health and CMV-seronegative.

This chain connects TRBV2 to TRBJ2-5; weak D call: TRBD1 (6 bases). CDR1 is SNHLY, CDR2 FYNNEI, per germline. The CDR3 is 11 amino acids. V was cut by 7 bases and J by 11 bases, with 14 bases left in between. CDR3 nucleotide sequence: TGTGCCAGCACCCAGGGGTGGGAGCAGTACTTC. It specifies CASTQGWEQYF.

The chain combines TRBV27 with TRBJ2-7; D is possibly TRBD1 (6 bases). The CDR3 runs to 15 residues. Germline V gives CDR1 MNHEY, CDR2 SMNVEV (reference sequence). The V end lost 3 bases, the J end lost 2 bases, and 14 bases lay between the germline ends. CDR3 residues: CASSLASGAPYEQYF. The CDR3 DNA sequence: TGTGCCAGCAGTTTGGCCTCAGGGGCCCCCTACGAGCAGTACTTC.

Remarks on this clone: This CDR3 fails to terminate in the conserved phenylalanine or tryptophan, so it likely reflects a read error. The chain recombines TRBV30 with TRBJ1-1, with no clear D. Trimming removed 3 bases at V and 3 bases at J, with 14 bases between. Germline V lookup: CDR1 GTSNPN, CDR2 SVGIG (reference sequence). The CDR3 totals 14 residues. CDR3 sequence (DNA): TGTGCCTGGAGATTCAGGATTAGGGACACTGAAGCTTTCCTT. Translating gives CAWRFRIRDTEAFL.

A note on this clone: This same CDR3 is encoded by further DNA sequences in the sample. The rearrangement uses TRBV7-9 and TRBJ2-7, with 10 bases identical to TRBD1. CDR3 length: 13 amino acids. V was clipped by 5 bases and J by 4 bases; unmatched bases: 2. In germline, CDR1 is SEHNR, CDR2 FQNEAQ (reference sequence). The CDR3 DNA sequence: TGTGCCAGCAGCCGGGACAGGGGTTACGAGCAGTACTTC. This codes for CASSRDRGYEQYF.

Only one count was recorded for this clone. The J gene is TRBJ1-2, the V gene TRBV10-3; 10 nucleotides agree with TRBD1. The CDR3 consists of 15 residues. Germline V CDR1 and CDR2: ENHRY, SYGVKD. J gave up 4 bases and V 11 bases, and 13 bases lay outside the gene matches. CDR3 nucleotide sequence: TGTGCCGTTGGACCGGACAGGGGGACCGCCTATGGCTACACCTTC. Translating gives CAVGPDRGTAYGYTF.

V and J are TRBV9 and TRBJ2-7; a possible D gene is TRBD2 (6 bases). Trimming cost V 4 bases and J 7 bases, with 15 bases left between them. The CDR3 has 13 amino acids. The germline V gene has CDR1 SGDLS and CDR2 YYNGEE. CDR3 loop: CASSPAEAGEQYF. Here the CDR3 DNA reads TGTGCCAGCAGCCCCGCCGAGGCGGGGGAGCAGTACTTC.

This clone was found a few times. V usage is TRBV7-2 and J usage is TRBJ2-4; TRBD2 aligns across 14 bases. This CDR3 is 17 amino acids long. Germline CDR1 is SGHTA and CDR2 is FQGNSA. Germline trimming cut 4 bases from V and 7 bases from J; bases unmatched to any gene: 9. The CDR3 sequence: CASSYSGTSGSGNIQYF. The CDR3 nucleotides read TGTGCCAGCAGCTATTCCGGGACTAGCGGGAGTGGGAACATTCAGTACTTC. Full variable domain (remainder filled in from reference TRBV7-2 and TRBJ2-4): GAGVSQSPSNKVTEKGKDVELRCDPISGHTALYWYRQSLGQGLEFLIYFQGNSAPDKSGLPSDRFSAERTGGSVSTLTIQRTQQEDSAVYLCASSYSGTSGSGNIQYFGAGTRLSVL.

The rearrangement links TRBV7-2 to TRBJ2-7, with 9 bases that match TRBD2. The V and J ends lost 1 base and 2 bases, in that order; junction bases with no gene match: 6. Looked up from germline, CDR1 is SGHTA and CDR2 is FQGNSA. The CDR3 covers 16 residues. The CDR3 protein is CASSLGPSGTTYEQYF. CDR3 nucleotide sequence: TGTGCCAGCAGCTTAGGTCCTAGCGGGACCACCTACGAGCAGTACTTC.

The V call is TRBV27, the J call TRBJ2-7, with TRBD1 identical over 8 bases. Germline CDR1 is MNHEY and CDR2 is SMNVEV (reference sequence). V lost 2 bases, J lost 2 bases, and 2 bases stayed unmatched. The CDR3 covers 14 residues. DNA for the CDR3: TGTGCCAGCAGTTTACAGGGGGCCACCTACGAGCAGTACTTC. As protein: CASSLQGATYEQYF.

This clone was detected once. The rearrangement links TRBV30 to TRBJ1-1, with D perhaps TRBD1 (5 bases). The CDR3 has 14 residues. Deletions cut 0 bases from V and 3 bases from J, with 11 bases between. The germline V gene encodes CDR1 GTSNPN and CDR2 SVGIG (reference sequence). The CDR3 sequence is CAWSVRVEDTEAFF. The CDR3 DNA reads as TGTGCCTGGAGTGTCAGGGTTGAAGACACTGAAGCTTTCTTT.

V and J are TRBV29-1 and TRBJ2-5; a weak D match, TRBD1 (5 bases). Near its end, the DNA agrees better with TRBJ2-7, so the J call may be wrong. The CDR3 is 14 amino acids. Looked up from germline, CDR1 is SQVTM and CDR2 is ANQGSEA. CDR3 loop: CSVGWGQQAYEQYF. The CDR3 DNA sequence: TGCAGCGTTGGGTGGGGCCAGCAGGCCTACGAGCAGTACTTC.

V and J are TRBV5-8 and TRBJ1-1, with D maybe TRBD1 (5 bases). The germline CDR1 and CDR2 sequences are SGHTS and YDEGEE. The CDR3 runs to 15 residues. V was cut by 1 base and J by 4 bases, with 14 bases left in between. CDR3 amino acids: CASSLLGGGITEAFF. For the CDR3, the DNA is TGTGCCAGCAGCTTGTTGGGGGGGGGAATCACTGAAGCTTTCTTT.

This chain links TRBV7-8 with TRBJ2-7; unclear D gene. The CDR3 length is 12 residues. Per the germline V gene, CDR1 is SGHVS and CDR2 is FQNEAQ. Trimming removed 7 bases at V and 5 bases at J, with 12 bases between. The CDR3 DNA reads TGTGCCAGCACTCCCTACGTAGACGAGCAGTACTTC. It translates to CASTPYVDEQYF.

This sequence joins TRBV7-9 and TRBJ1-2; possible D gene TRBD1, 6 bases. Germline CDR1 reads SEHNR; CDR2 reads FQNEAQ (reference sequence). The V end lost 7 bases, the J end lost 4 bases, and 10 bases lay between the germline ends. CDR3 length equals 12 residues. The CDR3 nucleotides are TGTGCCAGCACAGGGGCGCCCTATGGCTACACCTTC. This sequence encodes CASTGAPYGYTF.

The rearrangement joins TRBV11-2 to TRBJ1-6, with TRBD1 matching 7 bases. The length of the CDR3 is 16 residues. V lost 3 bases and J lost 1; bases outside the gene matches: 3. Germline V gene sequence: CDR1 SGHAT, CDR2 FQNNGV. The CDR3 DNA is TGTGCCAGCAGCTTCCGACAGGGTTCCTATAATTCACCCCTCCACTTT. This sequence encodes CASSFRQGSYNSPLHF.

The V and J genes are TRBV4-1 and TRBJ1-2; D not certain. V was pared by 7 bases and J by 4 bases, with 22 bases between. Per germline, CDR1 MGHRA and CDR2 YSYEKL. This CDR3 comprises 16 residues. CDR3 sequence (DNA): TGCGCCAGCACCATTTCCGGGATAGGGATAGCCTATGGCTACACCTTC. The encoded protein is CASTISGIGIAYGYTF.

V usage is TRBV7-7 and J usage is TRBJ2-2; a possible D gene is TRBD1 (5 bases). V lost 1 base and J lost 2, with 11 bases in between. This CDR3 is 16 amino acids long. Germline CDR1 and CDR2: SSHAT and FNYEAQ (reference sequence). The CDR3 region has the DNA TGTGCCAGCAGCTTAGTGGCCGGACAAAACACCGGGGAGCTGTTTTTT. This codes for CASSLVAGQNTGELFF.

The rearrangement uses TRBV19 and TRBJ1-5; 7 bases are a match to TRBD1. J was trimmed by 5 bases and V by 3 bases; bases with no gene match: 4. The length of the CDR3 is 14 residues. Germline CDR1 and CDR2: LNHDA and SQIVND (reference sequence). Here the CDR3 reads CASSIDRVDQPQHF. CDR3 DNA sequence: TGTGCCAGTAGTATCGACAGGGTAGATCAGCCCCAGCATTTT.

The J gene is TRBJ2-7, the V gene TRBV7-2; 7 nucleotides agree with TRBD1. Germline V gives CDR1 SGHTA, CDR2 FQGNSA. The CDR3 spans 14 residues. The J segment lost 6 bases and the V segment lost 3 bases, leaving 8 bases of the junction unmatched. The CDR3 DNA reads TGTGCCAGCAGCTTCTCGAGGGGGCCTGTCGAGCAGTACTTC. Amino acid sequence: CASSFSRGPVEQYF. The variable domain in full, completed from reference TRBV7-2 and TRBJ2-7, reads GAGVSQSPSNKVTEKGKDVELRCDPISGHTALYWYRQSLGQGLEFLIYFQGNSAPDKSGLPSDRFSAERTGGSVSTLTIQRTQQEDSAVYLCASSFSRGPVEQYFGPGTRLTVT.

The V call is TRBV10-3, the J call TRBJ1-1; TRBD1 is a possible D gene (5 bases). V was pared by 8 bases and J by 3 bases, with 19 bases between. CDR3 length equals 15 residues. Germline V lookup: CDR1 ENHRY, CDR2 SYGVKD. CDR3 residues: CAIGDWGKQDTEAFF. As DNA, the CDR3 is TGTGCCATCGGGGACTGGGGGAAACAGGACACTGAAGCTTTCTTT.

The CDR3 loop reads CASSFSGRPYEQYF. CDR3 sequence (DNA): TGTGCCAGCAGCTTTAGCGGGAGACCGTACGAGCAGTACTTC. The chain recombines TRBV7-8 with TRBJ2-7; 9 bases line up with TRBD2. From germline, CDR1 is SGHVS and CDR2 FQNEAQ. The length of the CDR3 is 14 residues. The trim removed 3 bases at V and 4 bases at J, leaving 4 bases unmatched.

This rearrangement joins TRBV6-5 to TRBJ2-5; possible D gene TRBD2, 6 bases. Deletions cut 2 bases from V and 5 bases from J, with 12 bases between. The CDR3 totals 14 residues. Germline lookup yields CDR1 MNHEY and CDR2 SVGAGI. CDR3 amino acids: CASSYRGTRETQYF. CDR3 nucleotides: TGTGCCAGCAGTTACCGGGGGACGCGTGAGACCCAGTACTTC.